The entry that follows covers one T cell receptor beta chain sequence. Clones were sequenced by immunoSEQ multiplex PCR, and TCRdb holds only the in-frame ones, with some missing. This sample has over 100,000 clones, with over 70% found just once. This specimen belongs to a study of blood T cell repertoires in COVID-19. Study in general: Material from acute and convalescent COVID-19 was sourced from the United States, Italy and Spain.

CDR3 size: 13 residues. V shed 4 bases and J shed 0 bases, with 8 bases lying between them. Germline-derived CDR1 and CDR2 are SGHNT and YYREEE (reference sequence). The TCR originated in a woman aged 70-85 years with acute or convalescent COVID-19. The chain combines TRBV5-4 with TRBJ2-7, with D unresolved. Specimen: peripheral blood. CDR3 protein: CASSLWHSYEQYF. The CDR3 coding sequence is TGTGCCAGCAGCCTCTGGCACTCCTACGAGCAGTACTTC.